These 28 T cell receptor beta chains were all obtained from the same sample, sequenced in a study of blood T cell repertoires in COVID-19. Some clones are missing from TCRdb's copy, which holds only in-frame ones; the method was immunoSEQ multiplex PCR. The repertoire consists of 290,000 or so clones, with 80% to 95% occurring once and the leading ten covering 2.2%. The material sequenced was peripheral blood. The receptors originated from a woman in her twenties or thirties with COVID-19, enrolled during active disease.

This clone was detected only once. The CDR3 sequence: CASTRGRRSDRDYQPQHF. CDR3 coding DNA: TGTGCCAGCACACGGGGCCGGAGGTCAGACAGGGATTATCAGCCCCAGCATTTT. The chain joins TRBV28 to TRBJ1-5, with 7 bases matching TRBD1. This CDR3 spans 18 amino acids. J gave up 5 bases and V 7 bases, and 20 bases lay outside the gene matches. From germline, CDR1 is MDHEN and CDR2 SYDVKM.

The chain links TRBV19 to TRBJ2-1, with 8 bases matching TRBD1. Germline V gives CDR1 LNHDA, CDR2 SQIVND (reference sequence). This CDR3 comprises 14 residues. The junction had 4 bases not matched to a gene; V was cut back by 6 bases and J by 3 bases. CDR3 region: CASSGTGDYNEQFF. Here the CDR3 DNA reads TGTGCCAGTAGCGGGACAGGCGACTACAATGAGCAGTTCTTC.

The chain links TRBV20-1 to TRBJ1-2, with no clear D. The CDR3 is 11 amino acids. The V and J ends lost 6 bases and 6 bases respectively, with 11 bases between them. CDR1 is DFQATT, CDR2 SNEGSKA, per germline (reference sequence). The CDR3 DNA is TGCAGTGCCGGACTGAGGGATGGCTACACCTTC. Its translation: CSAGLRDGYTF.

The V call is TRBV6-5, the J call TRBJ1-4; TRBD1 is a possible D gene (5 bases). The CDR3 spans 13 residues. Germline-derived CDR1 and CDR2 are MNHEY and SVGAGI. With 8 bases removed from V and 8 bases from J, the gap between germline ends came to 15 bases. The CDR3 region is CASWGGWVEKLFF. The CDR3 nucleotides are TGTGCCAGCTGGGGGGGTTGGGTCGAAAAACTGTTTTTT.

A single count supports this clone. This sequence joins TRBV7-8 and TRBJ1-4; a possible D gene is TRBD1 (6 bases). V was clipped by 8 bases and J by 6 bases, with 16 bases between them. Germline-derived CDR1 and CDR2 are SGHVS and FQNEAQ. There are 14 residues in the CDR3. CDR3 residues: CASSTGTSDEKLFF. CDR3 coding DNA: TGTGCCAGCTCCACCGGGACATCGGATGAAAAACTGTTTTTT.

This clone was seen a single time. This rearrangement joins TRBV2 to TRBJ2-4; 7 nucleotides line up with TRBD1. Germline assignment: CDR1 SNHLY and CDR2 FYNNEI. V trimming: 9 bases; J trimming: 1 base; junction bases outside the gene matches: 3. The CDR3 totals 13 residues. CDR3 sequence reads: CASFRGAKNIQYF. Written as DNA, the CDR3 is TGTGCCAGTTTCAGGGGGGCCAAAAACATTCAGTACTTC.

V is TRBV14 and J is TRBJ2-7; TRBD2 matches 7 bases. Germline V gene lookup returns CDR1 SGHDN and CDR2 FVKESK. The CDR3 has 17 amino acids. J lost 5 bases, V lost 0 bases, and 13 bases had no gene match. The CDR3 reads CASSQELGGRAGHEQYF. CDR3 in DNA: TGTGCCAGCAGCCAAGAATTGGGAGGGAGGGCCGGTCACGAGCAGTACTTC.

V and J are TRBV27 and TRBJ2-1, with unresolved D. V was clipped by 5 bases and J by 10 bases, with 12 bases between them. The CDR3 is 12 amino acids. Germline lookup yields CDR1 MNHEY and CDR2 SMNVEV (reference sequence). The CDR3: CASSNDNGEQFF. The CDR3 DNA is TGTGCCAGCAGTAATGACAATGGCGAGCAGTTCTTC.

This chain connects TRBV3-1 (or the pseudogene TRBV3-2) to TRBJ2-4; 7 bases line up with TRBD1. The CDR3 totals 17 residues. Germline V lookup: CDR1 LGHDT, CDR2 YNNKEL (reference sequence). Trimming at V came to 4 bases and at J to 1 base, leaving 10 bases not matched to a gene. DNA for the CDR3: TGTGCCAGCAGCCTTGGACAGGCGGGCTGGGCCAAAAACATTCAGTACTTC. Protein product: CASSLGQAGWAKNIQYF.

This chain connects TRBV27 to TRBJ1-6, with 7 bases that match TRBD1. J lost 9 bases, V lost 6 bases, and 11 bases had no gene match. Germline V gene data show CDR1 as MNHEY and CDR2 as SMNVEV (reference sequence). The CDR3 has 15 residues. The CDR3 coding sequence is TGTGCCAGCAGCTTTAGGGGGCCAGGAAGTTCACCCCTCCACTTT. Its protein product is CASSFRGPGSSPLHF.

The table lists this clone with a count of one. J is TRBJ2-1 and V is TRBV6-4; 8 bases agree with TRBD2. Germline-derived CDR1 and CDR2 are MRHNA and SNTAGT. V trimming: 2 bases; J trimming: 0 bases; junction bases outside the gene matches: 3. CDR3 size: 16 residues. The CDR3 reads CASSDGSGSSYNEQFF. DNA of the CDR3: TGTGCCAGCAGTGACGGGAGCGGGAGCTCCTACAATGAGCAGTTCTTC.

The CDR3 is CAWSVGLEAFF. CDR3 nucleotide sequence: TGTGCCTGGAGCGTGGGGCTTGAAGCTTTCTTT. The V and J genes are TRBV30 and TRBJ1-1; D is possibly TRBD1 (5 bases). Germline V gene lookup returns CDR1 GTSNPN and CDR2 SVGIG (reference sequence). The germline V and J ends were trimmed by 3 bases and 7 bases, with 9 bases remaining between them. The CDR3 consists of 11 residues.

The V gene is TRBV5-1, the J gene TRBJ2-5; 7 nucleotides agree with TRBD1. After removal of 0 bases from V and 2 bases from J, the junction contained 7 bases not matched to a gene. Germline V gene data show CDR1 as SGHRS and CDR2 as YFSETQ. The CDR3 sequence is 16 residues long. CDR3 loop: CASSLAGGPNQETQYF. The DNA of the CDR3 is TGCGCCAGCAGCTTGGCAGGGGGACCGAATCAAGAGACCCAGTACTTC.

The chain couples TRBV7-2 to TRBJ2-3; 7 bases match TRBD2. V trimming: 1 base; J trimming: 3 bases; junction bases outside the gene matches: 7. From germline, CDR1 is SGHTA and CDR2 FQGNSA. The CDR3 runs 16 residues. CDR3 region: CASSLVSSGITDTQYF. The CDR3 nucleotides are TGTGCCAGCAGCTTAGTATCCAGCGGGATAACAGATACGCAGTATTTT.

This rearrangement joins TRBV23-1 to TRBJ1-3; no reliable D call. TRBV23-1 is recorded as an ORF, its role being uncertain. The CDR3 runs 12 residues. V dropped 11 bases and J dropped 4 bases, with 12 bases sitting between them. The CDR3 nucleotides are TGCGCCGGCTCGAACATCGGAAACACCATATATTTT. Amino acids: CAGSNIGNTIYF.

The V and J genes are TRBV5-1 and TRBJ2-2; TRBD1 matches at 9 bases. With 4 bases clipped from V and 5 bases from J, the junction kept 6 bases outside the gene matches. The CDR3 covers 15 residues. Germline V gene lookup returns CDR1 SGHRS and CDR2 YFSETQ. The CDR3 region has the DNA TGCGCCAGCAGCGGACAGGGGATGGGGACCGGGGAGCTGTTTTTT. Its translation is CASSGQGMGTGELFF.

This clone appeared a single time. This chain connects TRBV7-8 to TRBJ1-1; D possibly corresponds to TRBD1 (5 bases). The ends were cut back, 2 bases at V and 8 bases at J, with 21 bases in the middle. Looked up from germline, CDR1 is SGHVS and CDR2 is FQNEAQ. The CDR3 totals 16 residues. CDR3 in DNA: TGTGCCAGCAGCTTAACAGCAGCCACAGTAGGGGTGGAAGCTTTCTTT. Residues: CASSLTAATVGVEAFF.

V usage is TRBV19 and J usage is TRBJ2-7; D perhaps matches TRBD1 (5 bases). Trimming left V 6 bases short and J 1 base short, with 13 bases between. The germline V gene encodes CDR1 LNHDA and CDR2 SQIVND (reference sequence). The CDR3 length is 14 residues. CDR3: CASREGALSYEQYF. For the CDR3, the DNA is TGTGCCAGTAGGGAAGGGGCCCTTTCCTACGAGCAGTACTTC. The full variable domain, in which reference TRBV19 and TRBJ2-7 provide the parts outside the CDR3, is DGGITQSPKYLFRKEGQNVTLSCEQNLNHDAMYWYRQDPGQGLRLIYYSQIVNDFQKGDIAEGYSVSREKKESFPLTVTSAQKNPTAFYLCASREGALSYEQYFGPGTRLTVT.

As regards this clone: The junction differs from germline at one of its ends, possibly a read error. The V gene is TRBV2, the J gene TRBJ2-4; the match to TRBD2 covers 11 bases. Germline lookup yields CDR1 SNHLY and CDR2 FYNNEI. This CDR3 has 12 amino acids. The CDR3 here is CASSLTSGRPRF. The DNA for the CDR3 is TGTGCCAGCAGTCTAACTAGCGGGAGACCTCGCTTC.

The chain carries TRBV19 and TRBJ2-2; 14 bases map to TRBD2. The CDR3 runs to 18 residues. J was trimmed by 1 base and V by 5 bases; bases with no gene match: 6. The germline CDR1 and CDR2 sequences are LNHDA and SQIVND (reference sequence). In DNA, the CDR3 is TGTGCCAGTAGTTCCCGGACTAGCGGGAGGATGAACACCGGGGAGCTGTTTTTT. This gives the protein CASSSRTSGRMNTGELFF.

V and J are TRBV6-4 and TRBJ2-1, with 11 bases fitting TRBD2. This CDR3 spans 17 amino acids. Germline V CDR1 and CDR2: MRHNA, SNTAGT. J gave up 7 bases and V 0 bases, and 8 bases lay outside the gene matches. The CDR3 reads CASSDSSSGRALNEQFF. The CDR3 DNA sequence: TGTGCCAGCAGTGACTCGAGTAGCGGGAGGGCACTGAATGAGCAGTTCTTC.

V and J are TRBV9 and TRBJ1-3; possibly TRBD1 for D (6 bases). The CDR3 is made up of 15 amino acids. From germline, CDR1 is SGDLS and CDR2 YYNGEE. V lost 4 bases, J lost 4 bases, and 15 bases lay in between. CDR3 region: CASSRGPGGGNTIYF. CDR3 DNA: TGTGCCAGCAGCCGGGGGCCGGGGGGAGGAAACACCATATATTTT.

This chain links TRBV12-3 or TRBV12-4 with TRBJ1-1, with D maybe TRBD1 (5 bases). The length of the CDR3 is 13 residues. V lost 8 bases and J 4 bases, leaving 14 bases between the germline ends. The CDR3 coding sequence is TGTGCCAGCCAGGGCTACTTTTCCACTGAAGCTTTCTTT. Residues: CASQGYFSTEAFF.

This clone has only one observation. The rearrangement links TRBV15 to TRBJ2-7; D is perhaps TRBD1 (6 bases). Between the trimmed V and J ends, which lost 0 bases and 7 bases, there was a span of 16 bases. The CDR3 runs to 15 residues. CDR1 and CDR2 (germline): LNHNV, YYDKDF (reference sequence). The chain's CDR3 is CATSRDYRELREQYF. The CDR3 nucleotides are TGTGCCACCAGCAGAGATTACAGGGAACTAAGGGAGCAGTACTTC.

The chain joins TRBV6-5 to TRBJ1-1, with D possibly matching TRBD1 (6 bases). The CDR3 sequence is 11 residues long. Germline V gene lookup returns CDR1 MNHEY and CDR2 SVGAGI. Trimming removed 8 bases from V and 6 bases from J, with 10 bases in between. The CDR3 is CASGWTAEAFF. CDR3 DNA sequence: TGTGCCAGCGGATGGACAGCTGAAGCTTTCTTT.

The rearrangement uses TRBV5-6 and TRBJ1-1; D is ambiguous. CDR1 SGHDT and CDR2 YYEEEE come from the germline V gene. V was shortened by 0 bases and J by 1 base, with 7 bases between the two germline ends. The CDR3 sequence is 14 residues long. CDR3 nucleotide sequence: TGTGCCAGCAGCTTGGGGCGGAAGAACACTGAAGCTTTCTTT. This encodes CASSLGRKNTEAFF.

This clone was counted a single time. The gene calls are TRBV19 and TRBJ2-7; possibly TRBD1 for D (7 bases). CDR1 and CDR2 (germline): LNHDA, SQIVND (reference sequence). This CDR3 has 13 residues. Trimming left V 7 bases short and J 5 bases short, with 15 bases between. The DNA for the CDR3 is TGTGCCAGTACCCCCCAGGGGGAGGACGAGCAGTACTTC. This translates into CASTPQGEDEQYF.

The CDR3 reads CASSPPSLAENTGELFF. For the CDR3, the DNA is TGTGCCAGCTCACCCCCGAGTCTAGCGGAGAACACCGGGGAGCTGTTTTTT. This sequence joins TRBV18 and TRBJ2-2; TRBD2 aligns across 7 bases. Germline CDR1 and CDR2: KGHSH and LQKENI. The CDR3 has 17 amino acids. The trim removed 3 bases at V and 1 base at J, leaving 8 bases unmatched.